This TCR beta chain was found in a study of blood T cell repertoires in COVID-19. About the study: COVID-19 samples, acute and convalescent, were from the United States, Italy and Spain.

Trimming took 5 bases from V and 2 from J, leaving 9 bases between them. The CDR3 extends over 13 amino acids. CDR1 is MNHEY, CDR2 SMNVEV, per germline (reference sequence). In the original analysis: Quantification of nucleated cells was approximated via reference gene primer amplification. Libraries were prepared by immunoSEQ multiplex PCR; TCRdb keeps only in-frame clonotypes and omits some of them. That table is the source of V, J and clone size, and D and trimming were worked out from the DNA. The sample consists of 250,000 to 300,000 clones, about 91% of them appearing once. V gene TRBV27 combines with J gene TRBJ2-5; no firm D call. The sample was peripheral blood. This receptor was identified in a woman aged 30 to 39 who had recovered from COVID-19. The CDR3 DNA reads as TGTGCCAGCAGTATTGGGCCTCAAGAGACCCAGTACTTC. Its protein is CASSIGPQETQYF.